The 25 T cell receptor beta chains below come from one sample, sequenced in a study of cytomegalovirus exposure and HLA in healthy donors. Both 60 Vbeta primers and 13 Jbeta primers went into the PCR. Clones were read by immunoSEQ multiplex PCR, and TCRdb kept only the in-frame ones, dropping some. This table has approximately 160,000 clones, roughly four fifths appearing once. Material for sequencing was PBMCs. The source is a woman between 18 and 30 years old in good health and CMV-seronegative.

This chain connects TRBV18 to TRBJ2-6; D ambiguous. CDR1 is KGHSH and CDR2 is LQKENI in the germline V gene. The CDR3 contains 16 residues. The V and J ends lost 3 bases and 0 bases respectively, with 9 bases between them. This chain's CDR3 is CASSPTLTSGANVLTF. The DNA for the CDR3 is TGTGCCAGCTCACCGACTCTTACCTCTGGGGCCAACGTCCTGACTTTC.

The genes are TRBV13 and TRBJ2-1, with 9 bases lining up with TRBD2. Germline loops: CDR1 PRHDT, CDR2 FYEKMQ (reference sequence). This CDR3 has 16 residues. V shed 5 bases and J 0 bases; nucleotides not matched to a gene: 5. CDR3 in amino acids: CASSLGLAHSYNEQFF. Written as DNA, the CDR3 is TGTGCCAGCAGCCTCGGACTAGCGCACTCCTACAATGAGCAGTTCTTC. The variable domain in full, with the rest retrieved from reference TRBV13 and TRBJ2-1, is AAGVIQSPRHLIKEKRETATLKCYPIPRHDTVYWYQQGPGQDPQFLISFYEKMQSDKGSIPDRFSAQQFSDYHSELNMSSLELGDSALYFCASSLGLAHSYNEQFFGPGTRLTVL.

This sequence joins TRBV9 and TRBJ1-4, with D uncertain. The V end was cut by 0 bases, the J end by 6 bases, with 9 bases between. The CDR3 is 14 amino acids. In germline, CDR1 is SGDLS, CDR2 YYNGEE. CDR3 DNA sequence: TGTGCCAGCAGCGTAGACGGGTTTGATGAAAAACTGTTTTTT. Translated, it gives CASSVDGFDEKLFF.

The gene calls are TRBV7-2 and TRBJ2-5; possibly TRBD1 for D (7 bases). The end of the DNA is better explained by TRBJ2-7, so the J call may be wrong. Germline V gene lookup returns CDR1 SGHTA and CDR2 FQGNSA. The CDR3 sequence is 17 residues long. The CDR3 DNA is TGTGCCAGCAGCTTAGAGGCGGGACAGCAGCTCTCCTACGAGCAGTACTTC. It translates to CASSLEAGQQLSYEQYF.

J is TRBJ2-7 and V is TRBV18, with 8 bases identical to TRBD1. Germline V gene sequence: CDR1 KGHSH, CDR2 LQKENI. This CDR3 comprises 12 residues. V lost 4 bases, J lost 7 bases, and 3 bases stayed unmatched. Here the CDR3 reads CASSLQGGEQYF. For the CDR3, the DNA is TGTGCCAGCTCACTACAGGGGGGAGAGCAGTACTTC.

This rearrangement joins TRBV5-4 to TRBJ2-2, with TRBD1 matching 7 bases. Trimming at V came to 0 bases and at J to 4 bases, leaving 9 bases not matched to a gene. This CDR3 spans 17 amino acids. Germline loops: CDR1 SGHNT, CDR2 YYREEE (reference sequence). The CDR3 protein is CASSLDMTGTSTGELFF. The CDR3 DNA reads as TGTGCCAGCAGCTTGGATATGACAGGGACGAGCACCGGGGAGCTGTTTTTT.

Only one count was recorded for this clone. The V and J genes are TRBV19 and TRBJ1-4; possibly TRBD1 for D (5 bases). The CDR3 runs to 16 residues. The ends were cut back, 6 bases at V and 0 bases at J, with 14 bases in the middle. Germline V gene lookup returns CDR1 LNHDA and CDR2 SQIVND (reference sequence). The CDR3, as DNA: TGTGCCAGTAGGGCCCACAGGCCGACAACTAATGAAAAACTGTTTTTT. As protein: CASRAHRPTTNEKLFF.

CDR3 DNA sequence: TGTGCCAGCAGAAGGCTAGCGGGAGCAGATACGCAGTATTTT. This translates into CASRRLAGADTQYF. V is TRBV11-1 and J is TRBJ2-3, with 10 nucleotides matching TRBD2. Looked up from germline, CDR1 is SGHAT and CDR2 is FQDESV (reference sequence). J lost 4 bases, V lost 6 bases, and 4 bases had no gene match. The CDR3 has 14 residues.

This clone turned up a few times. The V call is TRBV6-1, the J call TRBJ2-5; a possible D gene is TRBD1 (6 bases). The CDR3 contains 13 residues. Between the trimmed V and J ends, which lost 6 bases and 3 bases, there was a span of 11 bases. The germline V gene encodes CDR1 MNHNS and CDR2 SASEGT. Here the CDR3 DNA reads TGTGCCAGCAGAGAGACAGGAAAAGAGACCCAGTACTTC. It yields the protein CASRETGKETQYF.

This sequence joins TRBV28 and TRBJ2-3, with 7 positions matching TRBD2. CDR1 is MDHEN and CDR2 is SYDVKM in the germline V gene. J was trimmed by 5 bases and V by 4 bases; bases with no gene match: 9. The CDR3 totals 15 residues. This CDR3 reads CASSSRETALDTQYF. Here the CDR3 DNA reads TGTGCCAGCAGTTCGCGGGAGACCGCCCTAGATACGCAGTATTTT.

The V gene is TRBV25-1, the J gene TRBJ2-2, with 7 bases that match TRBD1. Trimming took 6 bases from V and 2 from J; bases not matched to a gene: 15. Per germline, CDR1 MGHDK and CDR2 SYGVNS. The CDR3 contains 18 residues. The CDR3 protein is CASSPVVVTGPNTGELFF. As DNA, the CDR3 is TGTGCCAGCAGCCCAGTGGTAGTGACAGGGCCAAACACCGGGGAGCTGTTTTTT.

The chain has TRBV11-3 and TRBJ2-7, with 8 nucleotides matching TRBD1. This CDR3 comprises 14 residues. Germline values: CDR1 SGHNT, CDR2 YENEEA. V was pared by 5 bases and J by 1 base, with 4 bases of the junction left unmatched. Here the CDR3 DNA reads TGTGCCAGCAGCCCACAGGGGGGATCCTACGAGCAGTACTTC. Protein: CASSPQGGSYEQYF.

The chain employs TRBV7-9 and TRBJ2-7; the D gene is possibly TRBD2 (5 bases). The CDR3 runs to 15 residues. Germline V lookup: CDR1 SEHNR, CDR2 FQNEAQ (reference sequence). Deletions cut 3 bases from V and 7 bases from J, with 19 bases between. The CDR3 spells CASSFLTQPSGEQYF. The CDR3 coding sequence is TGTGCCAGCAGCTTTTTGACACAACCTTCGGGGGAGCAGTACTTC. The variable domain in full, with the rest retrieved from reference TRBV7-9 and TRBJ2-7, is DTGVSQNPRHKITKRGQNVTFRCDPISEHNRLYWYRQTLGQGPEFLTYFQNEAQLEKSRLLSDRFSAERPKGSFSTLEIQRTEQGDSAMYLCASSFLTQPSGEQYFGPGTRLTVT.

This chain connects TRBV7-9 to TRBJ1-2; D is undetermined. The V gene's germline CDR1 is SEHNR and CDR2 FQNEAQ (reference sequence). Trimming took 5 bases from V and 7 from J, leaving 11 bases between them. The CDR3 has 12 amino acids. CDR3: CASSHRGGGYTF. In DNA form, the CDR3 reads TGTGCCAGCAGCCATCGGGGAGGTGGCTACACCTTC.

This sequence joins TRBV30 and TRBJ2-1; 12 nucleotides line up with TRBD2. The germline V gene encodes CDR1 GTSNPN and CDR2 SVGIG (reference sequence). This CDR3 comprises 18 residues. J lost 2 bases, V lost 6 bases, and 14 bases had no gene match. CDR3 residues: CACRRGLTSGSPYNEQFF. In nucleotides, the CDR3 is TGTGCCTGCCGTCGTGGGCTGACTAGCGGGAGTCCCTACAATGAGCAGTTCTTC.

V is TRBV27 and J is TRBJ2-7, with 10 bases identical to TRBD2. Trimming removed 4 bases from V and 2 bases from J; junction bases left unmatched: 5. This CDR3 has 15 amino acids. CDR1 and CDR2 (germline): MNHEY, SMNVEV (reference sequence). CDR3 nucleotide sequence: TGTGCCAGCAGTTCAACTAGCGGGGAGACCTACGAGCAGTACTTC. It specifies CASSSTSGETYEQYF.

The chain is built from TRBV5-1 and TRBJ2-1, with TRBD2 matching over 9 bases. V was pared by 2 bases and J by 2 bases, with 5 bases of the junction left unmatched. The CDR3 is 16 amino acids. CDR1 and CDR2 (germline): SGHRS, YFSETQ. The CDR3 is CASSFGREGTYNEQFF. In DNA form, the CDR3 reads TGCGCCAGCAGCTTTGGGCGGGAGGGAACCTACAATGAGCAGTTCTTC.

The rearrangement joins TRBV28 to TRBJ1-1, with 7 bases matching TRBD1. The CDR3 is 14 amino acids. The germline gives CDR1 MDHEN, CDR2 SYDVKM. V shed 8 bases and J 4 bases; nucleotides not matched to a gene: 10. CDR3 sequence: CASFPGTEFTEAFF. The CDR3 region has the DNA TGTGCCAGCTTTCCCGGGACAGAGTTCACTGAAGCTTTCTTT. Combining the CDR3 with reference TRBV28 and TRBJ1-1 gives the whole variable domain DVKVTQSSRYLVKRTGEKVFLECVQDMDHENMFWYRQDPGLGLRLIYFSYDVKMKEKGDIPEGYSVSREKKERFSLILESASTNQTSMYLCASFPGTEFTEAFFGQGTRLTVV.

V usage is TRBV28 and J usage is TRBJ2-7; D might be TRBD2 (6 bases). Between the trimmed V and J ends, which lost 3 bases and 6 bases, there was a span of 12 bases. Germline V gene sequence: CDR1 MDHEN, CDR2 SYDVKM. The CDR3 length is 13 residues. CDR3 DNA sequence: TGTGCCAGCAGTTTGGGCGGGAAATTCGAGCAGTACTTC. Protein: CASSLGGKFEQYF.

This chain connects TRBV9 to TRBJ2-5; 7 bases fit TRBD2. TRBJ2-7 explains the end of the DNA better; the J call may be wrong. Germline values: CDR1 SGDLS, CDR2 YYNGEE. There are 15 residues in the CDR3. The CDR3 nucleotides are TGTGCCAGCAGCCGCGCGGGCGCGGGGGTCTACGAGCAGTACTTC. It translates to CASSRAGAGVYEQYF.

This chain uses TRBV7-9 with TRBJ2-7, with 7 bases identical to TRBD2. This CDR3 comprises 13 residues. Germline CDR1 and CDR2: SEHNR and FQNEAQ (reference sequence). With 5 bases clipped from V and 6 bases from J, the junction kept 7 bases outside the gene matches. The CDR3: CASSIREEGEQYF. DNA for the CDR3: TGTGCCAGCAGCATCCGGGAGGAAGGCGAGCAGTACTTC.

As to this clone: The same CDR3 arises from other DNA sequences in this sample as well. The rearrangement links TRBV28 to TRBJ2-7; a possible D gene is TRBD2 (7 bases). The CDR3 has 15 residues. V shed 4 bases and J shed 0 bases, with 13 bases lying between them. CDR1 and CDR2 from the germline V gene are MDHEN and SYDVKM. The CDR3 DNA sequence: TGTGCCAGCAGTTGGGTGGGAGGGGGCTCCTACGAGCAGTACTTC. Translated: CASSWVGGGSYEQYF. The variable domain in full, completed from reference TRBV28 and TRBJ2-7, reads DVKVTQSSRYLVKRTGEKVFLECVQDMDHENMFWYRQDPGLGLRLIYFSYDVKMKEKGDIPEGYSVSREKKERFSLILESASTNQTSMYLCASSWVGGGSYEQYFGPGTRLTVT.

CDR3 region: CASSYKGGVSEKLFF. The CDR3 nucleotides are TGTGCCAGCAGTTATAAAGGGGGAGTCAGTGAAAAACTGTTTTTT. J is TRBJ1-4 and V is TRBV7-9, with TRBD1 as a possible D gene (6 bases). Trimming took 6 bases from V and 7 from J, leaving 18 bases between them. Looked up from germline, CDR1 is SEHNR and CDR2 is FQNEAQ (reference sequence). The length of the CDR3 is 15 residues.

This clone is a singleton in its sample. The V and J genes are TRBV11-2 and TRBJ2-1, with D possibly being TRBD1 (7 bases). V lost 1 base and J 12 bases, leaving 25 bases between the germline ends. The CDR3 has 17 amino acids. Germline V lookup: CDR1 SGHAT, CDR2 FQNNGV. The CDR3 bases are TGTGCCAGCAGCTTAGTCAGGGGGGCCGGGTCTCTGGCGTCGCAGTTCTTC. Translating gives CASSLVRGAGSLASQFF.

The chain is built from TRBV28 and TRBJ2-3; 7 bases line up with TRBD2. Germline CDR1 and CDR2: MDHEN and SYDVKM. J gave up 1 base and V 2 bases, and 0 bases lay outside the gene matches. There are 14 residues in the CDR3. This CDR3 reads CASSLAGGTDTQYF. For the CDR3, the DNA is TGTGCCAGCAGTTTAGCGGGAGGCACAGATACGCAGTATTTT.